These 29 T cell receptor beta chains were sequenced from one sample in a study of T cells expressing NK-cell markers. TCRdb reprocessed the 5' RACE reads and reports one entry per CDR3 protein, with no DNA. The table lists more than 250,000 distinct CDR3 sequences. The specimen sequenced was blood T cells: a sorted CD56 or NKG2C T cell subset, CD4+ or CD8+ T cells, or bulk PBMC T cells (not recorded which). These receptors came from a man between 18 and 35 years old in good health.

CDR3 amino acids: CASSRRTSGNEQFF. The chain recombines TRBV11-2 with TRBJ2-1; lacking DNA, the TRBD2 call made by TCRdb goes unchecked. Germline CDR1 is SGHAT and CDR2 is FQNNGV. This CDR3 comprises 14 residues.

The chain couples TRBV18 to TRBJ2-7; TCRdb outputs TRBD2, but without DNA this stays unchecked. CDR1 is KGHSH and CDR2 is LQKENI in the germline V gene. The CDR3 is made up of 14 amino acids. CDR3 amino acids: CASSETSGKYEQYF.

CDR3 in amino acids: CSARAETGYYGYTF. The rearrangement uses TRBV20-1 and TRBJ1-2; with no DNA, the TCRdb D assignment of TRBD1 cannot be verified. In germline, CDR1 is DFQATT, CDR2 SNEGSKA (reference sequence). This CDR3 has 14 amino acids.

The V gene is TRBV29-1, the J gene TRBJ2-1; TCRdb designates TRBD2, a call that cannot be tested without DNA. The CDR3 loop spans 12 amino acids. Germline-derived CDR1 and CDR2 are SQVTM and ANQGSEA. Here the CDR3 reads CSINPRGFEQFF.

V is TRBV14 and J is TRBJ1-2; TCRdb calls TRBD1, which cannot be checked without DNA. The germline CDR1 and CDR2 sequences are SGHDN and FVKESK. The CDR3 loop spans 15 amino acids. This CDR3 is CASSQITGAGYGYTF.

This sequence joins TRBV29-1 and TRBJ2-1; TCRdb's assignment of TRBD2 cannot be checked, as there is no DNA. From germline, CDR1 is SQVTM and CDR2 ANQGSEA. CDR3 length: 14 amino acids. CDR3 loop: CSLTSGNSYNEQFF.

The chain has TRBV5-5 and TRBJ2-7. CDR3 size: 14 residues. Per the germline V gene, CDR1 is SGHKS and CDR2 is YYEKEE (reference sequence). The CDR3 loop is CASSLEGSHYEQYF. Filled out from reference TRBV5-5 and TRBJ2-7, the complete variable domain reads DAGVTQSPTHLIKTRGQQVTLRCSPISGHKSVSWYQQVLGQGPQFIFQYYEKEERGRGNFPDRFSARQFPNYSSELNVNALLLGDSALYLCASSLEGSHYEQYFGPGTRLTVT.

The chain joins TRBV7-2 to TRBJ2-5. The CDR3 consists of 14 residues. Germline CDR1 and CDR2: SGHTA and FQGNSA. This CDR3 is CASSGDSLSGTQYF.

The chain employs TRBV20-1 and TRBJ2-7; TCRdb gives TRBD1 as the D gene, but with no DNA this cannot be confirmed. CDR3 length: 18 residues. Germline V gives CDR1 DFQATT, CDR2 SNEGSKA (reference sequence). The CDR3 is CSATSYRDQGTPGGEQYF.

The rearrangement links TRBV20-1 to TRBJ2-1; the TCRdb call, TRBD2, lacks DNA for checking. This CDR3 comprises 15 residues. Germline V gene sequence: CDR1 DFQATT, CDR2 SNEGSKA (reference sequence). This CDR3 is CSAHITSGSRNEQFF.

The genes are TRBV20-1 and TRBJ2-7; TCRdb outputs TRBD1, but without DNA this stays unchecked. The CDR3 is 14 residues long. CDR1 is DFQATT, CDR2 SNEGSKA, per germline (reference sequence). CDR3 residues: CSAPTGTATYEQYF.

V gene TRBV20-1 combines with J gene TRBJ2-3. Germline values: CDR1 DFQATT, CDR2 SNEGSKA (reference sequence). The CDR3 length is 12 residues. CDR3 protein: CSARDLSDTQYF.

The V and J genes are TRBV12-3 or TRBV12-4 and TRBJ2-1; TCRdb lists TRBD1, though no DNA is available to test this call. The length of the CDR3 is 16 residues. The CDR3 protein is CASSSPLLGRYNEQFF.

This chain connects TRBV12-3 or TRBV12-4 to TRBJ1-5; the D call of TRBD1 rests on TCRdb alone, since no DNA is present to check it. The CDR3 has 15 amino acids. This CDR3 reads CASSLLHRAVEPQHF.

This chain uses TRBV29-1 with TRBJ2-1; TCRdb outputs TRBD2, but without DNA this stays unchecked. There are 11 residues in the CDR3. Germline CDR1 is SQVTM and CDR2 is ANQGSEA. CDR3 in amino acids: CSLGLAGEQFF.

The chain is built from TRBV30 and TRBJ2-2. This CDR3 has 14 residues. The V gene's germline CDR1 is GTSNPN and CDR2 SVGIG (reference sequence). The chain's CDR3 is CAWSVYLNSGELFF.

V is TRBV29-1 and J is TRBJ2-1; TCRdb outputs TRBD2, but without DNA this stays unchecked. CDR3 length: 13 residues. Germline loops: CDR1 SQVTM, CDR2 ANQGSEA. The CDR3 loop is CSAGGPSYNEQFF.

The V call is TRBV14, the J call TRBJ2-4. This CDR3 is 14 amino acids long. The germline V gene encodes CDR1 SGHDN and CDR2 FVKESK. The CDR3 reads CASSQVLAENIQYF.

The V call is TRBV10-3, the J call TRBJ1-1. Looked up from germline, CDR1 is ENHRY and CDR2 is SYGVKD. The CDR3 is 17 residues long. Here the CDR3 reads CAISELSSAVKNTEAFF.

The V gene is TRBV20-1, the J gene TRBJ1-2; with no DNA, the TCRdb D assignment of TRBD1 cannot be verified. CDR1 and CDR2 (germline): DFQATT, SNEGSKA (reference sequence). This CDR3 is built from 12 residues. The chain's CDR3 is CSAHRGDYGYTF.

This rearrangement joins TRBV25-1 to TRBJ2-5; the TCRdb D gene call, TRBD1, has no DNA to confirm it. This CDR3 spans 18 amino acids. Germline V CDR1 and CDR2: MGHDK, SYGVNS. The CDR3: CASSAQASTGTGEETQYF.

The V and J genes are TRBV5-1 and TRBJ2-3. CDR1 is SGHRS and CDR2 is YFSETQ in the germline V gene. This CDR3 contains 13 residues. CDR3 sequence: CASRRAAADTQYF.

The genes are TRBV7-8 and TRBJ2-1; TCRdb lists TRBD2, though no DNA is available to test this call. Per germline, CDR1 SGHVS and CDR2 FQNEAQ. The CDR3 sequence is 20 residues long. CDR3 sequence: CASSSIAGGLLMSSYNEQFF.

Here the CDR3 reads CSVQGQPEQFF. This chain links TRBV29-1 with TRBJ2-1; with no DNA, the TCRdb D assignment of TRBD1 cannot be verified. The CDR3 sequence is 11 residues long. From germline, CDR1 is SQVTM and CDR2 ANQGSEA.

The chain has TRBV20-1 and TRBJ2-3; TCRdb calls TRBD2, which cannot be checked without DNA. Germline V gives CDR1 DFQATT, CDR2 SNEGSKA (reference sequence). This CDR3 comprises 13 residues. This CDR3 is CSARWGPTDTQYF.

The chain links TRBV28 to TRBJ2-7; as DNA is missing, the TRBD2 call by TCRdb cannot be tested. The germline gives CDR1 MDHEN, CDR2 SYDVKM. The CDR3 covers 15 residues. The CDR3 is CASSLAASGKYEQYF.

The CDR3 loop is CASSATSGSYEQYF. The gene calls are TRBV6-2 or TRBV6-3 and TRBJ2-7; TCRdb designates TRBD2, a call that cannot be tested without DNA. The length of the CDR3 is 14 residues. CDR1 MNHEY and CDR2 SVGEGT come from the germline V gene.

The chain recombines TRBV2 with TRBJ2-7; absent DNA, TCRdb's TRBD1 call cannot be checked. Germline V lookup: CDR1 SNHLY, CDR2 FYNNEI. The length of the CDR3 is 12 residues. The CDR3 loop is CASGTGFYEQYF.

The chain employs TRBV12-3 or TRBV12-4 and TRBJ2-6. CDR3 size: 16 residues. CDR3 region: CASSLTRAFGANVLTF.